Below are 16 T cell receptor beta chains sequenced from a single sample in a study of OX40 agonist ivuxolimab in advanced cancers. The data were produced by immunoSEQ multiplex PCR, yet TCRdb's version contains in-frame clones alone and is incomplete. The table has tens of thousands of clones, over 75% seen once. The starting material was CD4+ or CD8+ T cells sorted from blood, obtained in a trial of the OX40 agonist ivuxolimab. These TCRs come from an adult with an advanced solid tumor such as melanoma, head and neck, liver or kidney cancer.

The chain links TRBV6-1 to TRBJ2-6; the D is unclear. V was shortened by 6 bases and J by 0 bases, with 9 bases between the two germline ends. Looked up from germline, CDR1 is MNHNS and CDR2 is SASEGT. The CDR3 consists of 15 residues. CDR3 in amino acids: CASRRDNSGANVLTF. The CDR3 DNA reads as TGTGCCAGCAGGCGAGACAACTCTGGGGCCAACGTCCTGACTTTC.

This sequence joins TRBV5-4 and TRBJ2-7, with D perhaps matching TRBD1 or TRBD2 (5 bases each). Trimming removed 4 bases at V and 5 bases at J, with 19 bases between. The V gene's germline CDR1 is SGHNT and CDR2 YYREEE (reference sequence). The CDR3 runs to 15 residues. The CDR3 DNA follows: TGTGCCAGCAGCGTCTCCGGGACGGACGCCGACGAGCAGTACTTC. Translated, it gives CASSVSGTDADEQYF. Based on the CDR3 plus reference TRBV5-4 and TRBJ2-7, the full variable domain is ETGVTQSPTHLIKTRGQQVTLRCSSQSGHNTVSWYQQALGQGPQFIFQYYREEENGRGNFPPRFSGLQFPNYSSELNVNALELDDSALYLCASSVSGTDADEQYFGPGTRLTVT.

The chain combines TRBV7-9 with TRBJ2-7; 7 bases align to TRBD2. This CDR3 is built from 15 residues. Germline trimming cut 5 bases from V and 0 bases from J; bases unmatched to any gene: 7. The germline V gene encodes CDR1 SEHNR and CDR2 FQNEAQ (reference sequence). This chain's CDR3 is CASSPTSVNSYEQYF. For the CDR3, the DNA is TGTGCCAGCAGCCCAACTAGCGTAAACTCCTACGAGCAGTACTTC.

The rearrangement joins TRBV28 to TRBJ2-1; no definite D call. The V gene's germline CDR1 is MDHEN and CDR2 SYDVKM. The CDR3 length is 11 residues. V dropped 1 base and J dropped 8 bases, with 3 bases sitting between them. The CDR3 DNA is TGTGCCAGCAGTTTATTCGATGAGCAGTTCTTC. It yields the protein CASSLFDEQFF.

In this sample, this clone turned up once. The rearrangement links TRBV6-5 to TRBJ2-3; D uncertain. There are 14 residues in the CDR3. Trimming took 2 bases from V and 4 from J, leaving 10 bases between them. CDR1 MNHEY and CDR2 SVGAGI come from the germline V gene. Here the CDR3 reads CASSYVSSADTQYF. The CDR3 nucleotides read TGTGCCAGCAGTTACGTGTCAAGTGCAGATACGCAGTATTTT.

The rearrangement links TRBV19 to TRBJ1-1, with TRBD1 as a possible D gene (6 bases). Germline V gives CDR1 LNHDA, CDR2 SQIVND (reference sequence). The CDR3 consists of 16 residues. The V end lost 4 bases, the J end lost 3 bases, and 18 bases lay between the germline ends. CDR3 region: CASSRQDGVVDTEAFF. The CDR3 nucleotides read TGTGCCAGTAGTAGACAGGATGGTGTAGTGGACACTGAAGCTTTCTTT.

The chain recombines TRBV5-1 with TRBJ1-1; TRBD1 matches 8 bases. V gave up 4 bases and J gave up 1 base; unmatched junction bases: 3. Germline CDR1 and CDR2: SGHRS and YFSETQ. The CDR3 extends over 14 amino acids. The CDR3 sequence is CASSPGQGNTEAFF. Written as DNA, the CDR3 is TGCGCCAGCAGCCCCGGACAGGGGAACACTGAAGCTTTCTTT.

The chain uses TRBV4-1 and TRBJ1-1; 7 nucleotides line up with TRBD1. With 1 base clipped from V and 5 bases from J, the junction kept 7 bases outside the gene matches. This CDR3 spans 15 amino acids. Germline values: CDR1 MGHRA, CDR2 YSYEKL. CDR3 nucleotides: TGCGCCAGCAGCCAAGCTGACAGGGTGGCGACTGAAGCTTTCTTT. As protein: CASSQADRVATEAFF.

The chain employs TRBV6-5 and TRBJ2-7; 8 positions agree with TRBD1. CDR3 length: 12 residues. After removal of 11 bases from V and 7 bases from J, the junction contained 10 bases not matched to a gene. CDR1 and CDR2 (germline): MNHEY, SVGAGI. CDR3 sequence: CAGAGGLGEQYF. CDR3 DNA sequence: TGTGCCGGAGCAGGGGGCTTGGGGGAGCAGTACTTC.

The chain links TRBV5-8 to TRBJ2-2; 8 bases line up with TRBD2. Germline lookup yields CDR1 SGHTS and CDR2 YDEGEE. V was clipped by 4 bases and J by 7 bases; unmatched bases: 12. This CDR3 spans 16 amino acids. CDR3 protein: CASSPTTGGRNGELFF. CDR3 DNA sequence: TGTGCCAGCAGCCCGACGACGGGGGGGCGGAACGGGGAGCTGTTTTTT.

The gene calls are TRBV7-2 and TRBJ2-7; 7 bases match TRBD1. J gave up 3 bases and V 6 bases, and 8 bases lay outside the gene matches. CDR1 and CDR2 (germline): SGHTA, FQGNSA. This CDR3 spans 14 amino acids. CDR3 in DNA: TGTGCCAGCAGGCCGGGACAGTCATTCTACGAGCAGTACTTC. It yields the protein CASRPGQSFYEQYF.

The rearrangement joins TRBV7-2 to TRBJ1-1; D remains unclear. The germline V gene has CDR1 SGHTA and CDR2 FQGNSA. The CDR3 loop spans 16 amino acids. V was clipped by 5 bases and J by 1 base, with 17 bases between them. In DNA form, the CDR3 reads TGTGCCAGCAGCGCCTGGGGTGCCCCGGGGAACACTGAAGCTTTCTTT. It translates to CASSAWGAPGNTEAFF.

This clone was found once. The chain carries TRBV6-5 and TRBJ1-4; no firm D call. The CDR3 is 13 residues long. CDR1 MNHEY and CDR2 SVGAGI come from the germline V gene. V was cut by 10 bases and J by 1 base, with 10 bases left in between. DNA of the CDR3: TGTGCCACCGCGGGCGGAACTAATGAAAAACTGTTTTTT. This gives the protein CATAGGTNEKLFF.

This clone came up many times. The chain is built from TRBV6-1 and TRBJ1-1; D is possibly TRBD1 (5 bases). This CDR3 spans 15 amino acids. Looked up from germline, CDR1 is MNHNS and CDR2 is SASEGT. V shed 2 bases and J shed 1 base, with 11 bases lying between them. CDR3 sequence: CASSEPPTANTEAFF. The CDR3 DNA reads TGTGCCAGCAGTGAACCTCCGACAGCGAACACTGAAGCTTTCTTT.

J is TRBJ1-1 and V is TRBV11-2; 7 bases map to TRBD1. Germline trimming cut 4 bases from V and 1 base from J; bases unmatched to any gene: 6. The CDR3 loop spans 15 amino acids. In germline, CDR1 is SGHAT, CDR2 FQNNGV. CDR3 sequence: CASSSNRQGNTEAFF. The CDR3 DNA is TGTGCCAGCAGCTCCAACAGACAGGGGAACACTGAAGCTTTCTTT. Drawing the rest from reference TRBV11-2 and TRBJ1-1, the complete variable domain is EAGVAQSPRYKIIEKRQSVAFWCNPISGHATLYWYQQILGQGPKLLIQFQNNGVVDDSQLPKDRFSAERLKGVDSTLKIQPAKLEDSAVYLCASSSNRQGNTEAFFGQGTRLTVV.

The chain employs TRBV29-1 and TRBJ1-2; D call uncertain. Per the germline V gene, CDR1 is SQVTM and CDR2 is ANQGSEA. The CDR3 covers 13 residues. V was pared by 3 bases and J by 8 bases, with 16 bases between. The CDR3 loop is CSVDLDLGRGYTF. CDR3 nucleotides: TGCAGCGTTGACCTAGATTTGGGTCGAGGCTACACCTTC.